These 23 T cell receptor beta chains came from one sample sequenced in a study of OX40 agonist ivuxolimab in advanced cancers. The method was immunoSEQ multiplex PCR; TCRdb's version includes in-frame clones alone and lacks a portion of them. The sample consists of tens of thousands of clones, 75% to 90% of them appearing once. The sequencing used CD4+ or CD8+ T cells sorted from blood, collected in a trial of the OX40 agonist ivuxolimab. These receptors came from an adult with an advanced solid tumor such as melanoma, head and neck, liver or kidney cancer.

The CDR3 region has the DNA TGCGCCAGCAGTGAGGGGACAGGTCTCAACACTGAAGCTTTCTTT. This encodes CASSEGTGLNTEAFF. The chain is built from TRBV10-2 and TRBJ1-1; 8 bases match TRBD1. Germline CDR1 reads WSHSY; CDR2 reads SAAADI. Trimming at V came to 2 bases and at J to 2 bases, leaving 4 bases not matched to a gene. This CDR3 has 15 amino acids.

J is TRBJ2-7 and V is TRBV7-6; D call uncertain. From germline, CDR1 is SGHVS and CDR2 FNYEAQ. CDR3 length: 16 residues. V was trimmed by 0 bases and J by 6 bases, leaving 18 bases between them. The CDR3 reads CASSLANALVGGEQYF. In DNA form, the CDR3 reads TGTGCCAGCAGCTTAGCGAACGCGTTGGTTGGCGGCGAGCAGTACTTC.

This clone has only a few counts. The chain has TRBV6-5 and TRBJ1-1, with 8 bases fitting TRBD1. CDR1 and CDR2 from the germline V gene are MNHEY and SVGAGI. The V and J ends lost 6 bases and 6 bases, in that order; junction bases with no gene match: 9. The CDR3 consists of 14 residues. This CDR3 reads CASSPQGGKSEAFF. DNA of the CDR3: TGTGCCAGCAGCCCACAGGGGGGGAAGTCTGAAGCTTTCTTT.

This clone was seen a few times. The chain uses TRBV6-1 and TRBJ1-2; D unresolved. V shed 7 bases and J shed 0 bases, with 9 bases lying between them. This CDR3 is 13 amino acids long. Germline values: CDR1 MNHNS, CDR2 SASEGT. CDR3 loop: CASMRIPNYGYTF. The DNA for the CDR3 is TGTGCCAGCATGAGGATTCCTAACTATGGCTACACCTTC.

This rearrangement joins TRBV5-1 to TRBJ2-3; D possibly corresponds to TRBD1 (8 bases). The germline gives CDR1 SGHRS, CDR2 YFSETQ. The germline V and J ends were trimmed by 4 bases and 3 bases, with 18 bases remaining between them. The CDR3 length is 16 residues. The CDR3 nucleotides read TGCGCCAGCAGCCTCACCGGACAGGGAGGGACAGATACGCAGTATTTT. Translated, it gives CASSLTGQGGTDTQYF.

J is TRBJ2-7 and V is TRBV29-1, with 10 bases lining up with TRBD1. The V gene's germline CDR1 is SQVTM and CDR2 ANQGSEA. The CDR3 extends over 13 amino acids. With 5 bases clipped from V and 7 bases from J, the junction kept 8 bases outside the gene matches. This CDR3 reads CSVRRDRGREQYF. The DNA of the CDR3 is TGCAGCGTTCGCCGGGACAGGGGTCGAGAGCAGTACTTC.

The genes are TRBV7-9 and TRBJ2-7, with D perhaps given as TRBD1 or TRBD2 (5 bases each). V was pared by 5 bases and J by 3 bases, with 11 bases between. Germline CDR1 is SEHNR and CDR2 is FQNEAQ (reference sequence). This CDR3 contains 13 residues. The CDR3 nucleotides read TGTGCCAGCAGCCGAGGGACGGACTACGAGCAGTACTTC. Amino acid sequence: CASSRGTDYEQYF. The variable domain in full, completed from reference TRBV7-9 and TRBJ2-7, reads DTGVSQNPRHKITKRGQNVTFRCDPISEHNRLYWYRQTLGQGPEFLTYFQNEAQLEKSRLLSDRFSAERPKGSFSTLEIQRTEQGDSAMYLCASSRGTDYEQYFGPGTRLTVT.

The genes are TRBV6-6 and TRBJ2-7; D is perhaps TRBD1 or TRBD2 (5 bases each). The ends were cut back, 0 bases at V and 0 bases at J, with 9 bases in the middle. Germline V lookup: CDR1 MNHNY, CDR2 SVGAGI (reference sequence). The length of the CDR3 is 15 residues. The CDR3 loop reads CASSYSGRASYEQYF. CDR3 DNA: TGTGCCAGCAGTTACTCGGGACGAGCCTCCTACGAGCAGTACTTC.

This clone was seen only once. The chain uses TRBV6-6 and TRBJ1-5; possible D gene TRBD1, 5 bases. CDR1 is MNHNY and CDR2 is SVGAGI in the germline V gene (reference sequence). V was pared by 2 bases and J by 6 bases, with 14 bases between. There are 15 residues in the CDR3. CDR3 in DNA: TGTGCCAGCAGTTACGACTCGACCGGGACTCAGCCCCAGCATTTT. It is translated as CASSYDSTGTQPQHF.

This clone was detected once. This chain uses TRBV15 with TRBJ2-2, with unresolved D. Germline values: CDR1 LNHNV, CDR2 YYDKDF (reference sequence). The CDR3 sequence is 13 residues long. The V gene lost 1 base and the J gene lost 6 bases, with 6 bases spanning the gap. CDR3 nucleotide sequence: TGTGCCACCAGCAGAGCCGGTGCCGGGGAGCTGTTTTTT. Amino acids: CATSRAGAGELFF.

The CDR3 here is CASSPHHDRNYGYTF. As DNA, the CDR3 is TGTGCCAGCAGCCCACACCATGACAGAAACTATGGCTACACCTTC. V is TRBV9 and J is TRBJ1-2; TRBD1 might be the D (5 bases). Deletions cut 4 bases from V and 2 bases from J, with 15 bases between. Per the germline V gene, CDR1 is SGDLS and CDR2 is YYNGEE. The CDR3 is 15 amino acids.

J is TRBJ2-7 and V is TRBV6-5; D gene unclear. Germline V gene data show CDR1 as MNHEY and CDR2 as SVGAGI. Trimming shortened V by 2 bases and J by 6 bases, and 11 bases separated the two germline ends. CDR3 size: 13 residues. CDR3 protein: CASSYRVKGEQYF. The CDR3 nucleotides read TGTGCCAGCAGTTACAGGGTCAAGGGCGAGCAGTACTTC.

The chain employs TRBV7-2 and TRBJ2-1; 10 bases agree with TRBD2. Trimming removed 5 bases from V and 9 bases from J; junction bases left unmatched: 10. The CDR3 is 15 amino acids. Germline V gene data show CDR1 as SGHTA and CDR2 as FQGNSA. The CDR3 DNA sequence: TGTGCCAGCAGCACGACTAGCGGGTGGGGTGGTGAGCAGTTCTTC. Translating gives CASSTTSGWGGEQFF.

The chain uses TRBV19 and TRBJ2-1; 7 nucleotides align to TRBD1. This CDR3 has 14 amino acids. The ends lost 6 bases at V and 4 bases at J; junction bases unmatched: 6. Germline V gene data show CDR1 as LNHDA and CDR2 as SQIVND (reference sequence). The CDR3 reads CASRQGIRYNEQFF. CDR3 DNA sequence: TGTGCCAGTAGACAGGGGATAAGATACAATGAGCAGTTCTTC.

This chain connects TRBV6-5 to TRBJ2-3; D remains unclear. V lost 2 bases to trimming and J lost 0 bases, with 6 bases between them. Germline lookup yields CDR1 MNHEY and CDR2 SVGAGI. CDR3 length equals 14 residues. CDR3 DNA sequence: TGTGCCAGCAGTTACCTACAGAGCACAGATACGCAGTATTTT. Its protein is CASSYLQSTDTQYF.

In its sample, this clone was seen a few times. CDR3: CAWSRGTGNQPQHF. DNA of the CDR3: TGTGCCTGGAGTCGTGGGACAGGGAATCAGCCCCAGCATTTT. V usage is TRBV30 and J usage is TRBJ1-5, with 9 bases fitting TRBD1. This CDR3 is 14 amino acids long. Germline-derived CDR1 and CDR2 are GTSNPN and SVGIG (reference sequence). The J segment lost 4 bases and the V segment lost 2 bases, leaving 3 bases of the junction unmatched.

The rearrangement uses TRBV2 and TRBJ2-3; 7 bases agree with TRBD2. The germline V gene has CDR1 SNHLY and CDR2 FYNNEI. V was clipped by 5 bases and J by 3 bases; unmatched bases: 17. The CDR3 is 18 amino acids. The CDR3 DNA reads TGTGCCAGCAGTTACGAGCCGATGGGGCGGGAGAGGACAGATACGCAGTATTTT. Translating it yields CASSYEPMGRERTDTQYF.

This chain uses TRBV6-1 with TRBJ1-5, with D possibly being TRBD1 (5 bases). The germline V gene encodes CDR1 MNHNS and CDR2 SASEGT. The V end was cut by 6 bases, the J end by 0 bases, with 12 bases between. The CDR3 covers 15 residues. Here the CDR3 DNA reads TGTGCCAGCAGAACAGGAGGGTATAGCAATCAGCCCCAGCATTTT. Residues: CASRTGGYSNQPQHF.

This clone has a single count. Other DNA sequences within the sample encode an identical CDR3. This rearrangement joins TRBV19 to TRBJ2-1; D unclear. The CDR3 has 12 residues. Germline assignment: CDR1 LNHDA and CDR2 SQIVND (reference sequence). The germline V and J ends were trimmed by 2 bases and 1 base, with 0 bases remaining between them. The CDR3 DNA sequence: TGTGCCAGTAGTATATCCTACAATGAGCAGTTCTTC. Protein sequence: CASSISYNEQFF.

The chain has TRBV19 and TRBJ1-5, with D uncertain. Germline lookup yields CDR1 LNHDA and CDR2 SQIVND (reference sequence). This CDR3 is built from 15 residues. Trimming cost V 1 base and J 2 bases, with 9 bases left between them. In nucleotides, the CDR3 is TGTGCCAGTAGTATAGTAGGCGGGGGCAATCAGCCCCAGCATTTT. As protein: CASSIVGGGNQPQHF.

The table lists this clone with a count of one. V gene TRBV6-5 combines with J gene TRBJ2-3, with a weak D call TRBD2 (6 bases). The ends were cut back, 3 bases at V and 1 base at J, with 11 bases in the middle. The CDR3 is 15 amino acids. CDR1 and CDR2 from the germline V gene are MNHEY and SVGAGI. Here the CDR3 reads CASSYRGRGTDTQYF. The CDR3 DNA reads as TGTGCCAGCAGTTATCGGGGGAGAGGCACAGATACGCAGTATTTT.

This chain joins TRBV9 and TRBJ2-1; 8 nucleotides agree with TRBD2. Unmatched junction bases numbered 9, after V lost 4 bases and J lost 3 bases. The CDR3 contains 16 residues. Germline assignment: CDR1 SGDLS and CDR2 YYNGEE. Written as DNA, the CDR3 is TGTGCCAGCAGCCCCTCGGGACTAGGGGGCTACAATGAGCAGTTCTTC. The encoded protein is CASSPSGLGGYNEQFF.

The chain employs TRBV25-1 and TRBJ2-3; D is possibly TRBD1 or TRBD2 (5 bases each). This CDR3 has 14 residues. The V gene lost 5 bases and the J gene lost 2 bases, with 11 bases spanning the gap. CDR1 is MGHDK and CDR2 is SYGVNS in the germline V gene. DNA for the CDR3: TGTGCCAGCAGTTTTACAGGACTCACAGATACGCAGTATTTT. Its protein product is CASSFTGLTDTQYF.